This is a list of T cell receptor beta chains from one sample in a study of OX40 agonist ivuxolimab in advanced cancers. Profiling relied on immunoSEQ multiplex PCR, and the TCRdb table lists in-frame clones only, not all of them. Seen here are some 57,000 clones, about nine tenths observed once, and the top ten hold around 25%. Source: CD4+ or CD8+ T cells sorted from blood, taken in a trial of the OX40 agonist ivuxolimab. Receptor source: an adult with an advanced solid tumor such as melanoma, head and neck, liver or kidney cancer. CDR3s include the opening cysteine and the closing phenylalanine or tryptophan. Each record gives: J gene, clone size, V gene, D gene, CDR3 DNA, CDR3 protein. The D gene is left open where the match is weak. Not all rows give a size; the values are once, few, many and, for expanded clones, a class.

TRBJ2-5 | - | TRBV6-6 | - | TGTGCCAGCAGTTACTCGGTTGCGGAGACCCAGTACTTC | CASSYSVAETQYF
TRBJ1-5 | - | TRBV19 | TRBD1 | TGTGCCAGTAGTTTACGGACAGGGGGAGAGCCCCAGCATTTT | CASSLRTGGEPQHF
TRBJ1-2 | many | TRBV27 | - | TGTGCCAGCAGTTTATCGCCGCATTTCTATGGCTACACCTTC | CASSLSPHFYGYTF
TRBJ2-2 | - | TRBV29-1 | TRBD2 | TGCAGCGTTGGACGGGACTATGACCACACCGGGGAGCTGTTTTTT | CSVGRDYDHTGELFF
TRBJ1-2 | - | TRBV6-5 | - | TGTGCCAGCAGTTTACAGGGCTGGACTAACTATGGCTACACCTTC | CASSLQGWTNYGYTF
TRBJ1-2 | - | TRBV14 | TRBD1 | TGTGCCAGCAGCCACCCCGTACAGGGGTTGGGTGGCTACACCTTC | CASSHPVQGLGGYTF
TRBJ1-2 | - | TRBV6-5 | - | TGTGCCAGCAGTTACTCGACGCATTATGGCTACACCTTC | CASSYSTHYGYTF
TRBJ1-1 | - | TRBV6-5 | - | TGTGCCAGCAGTTTCGCGACTGCCACTGAAGCTTTCTTT | CASSFATATEAFF
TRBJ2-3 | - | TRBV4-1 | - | TGCGCCAGCAGCCAGGGAGTTGGGGCAGATACGCAGTATTTT | CASSQGVGADTQYF
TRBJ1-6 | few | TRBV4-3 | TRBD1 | TGCGCCAGCAGCCAAGCATCCGGGACAGGGGGTTCACCCCTCCACTTT | CASSQASGTGGSPLHF
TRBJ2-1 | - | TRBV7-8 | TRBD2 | TGTGCCAGCAGCTTAGTCTCGGTACTAGCGCACCGATACAATGAGCAGTTCTTC | CASSLVSVLAHRYNEQFF
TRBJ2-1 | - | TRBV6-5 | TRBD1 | TGTGCCAGCAGTTACTCCTCGACAGGGGATGAGCAGTTCTTC | CASSYSSTGDEQFF
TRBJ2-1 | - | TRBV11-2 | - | TGTGCCAGCAGCTTTCAGCGGCTTGAGCAGTTCTTC | CASSFQRLEQFF
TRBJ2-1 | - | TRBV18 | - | TGTGCCAGCTCACCTAACTACAATGAGCAGTTCTTC | CASSPNYNEQFF
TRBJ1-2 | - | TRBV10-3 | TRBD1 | TGTGCCATCAGTGATGTACCGGGACAGCCTAACTATGGCTACACCTTC | CAISDVPGQPNYGYTF
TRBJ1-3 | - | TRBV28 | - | TGTGCCAGCAGTTTAGACCGCACAGGGTTCGGGGCCTCTGGAAACACCATATATTTT | CASSLDRTGFGASGNTIYF
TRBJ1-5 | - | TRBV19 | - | TGTGCCAGTAGTATCCGGGATGCAAATCAGCCCCAGCATTTT | CASSIRDANQPQHF
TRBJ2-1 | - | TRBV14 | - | TGTGCCAGCAGCCAACAGGGGGGCTACAATGAGCAGTTCTTC | CASSQQGGYNEQFF
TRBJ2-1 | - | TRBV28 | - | TGTGCCAGCAGTTTCATGGGAGTCAATGAGCAGTTCTTC | CASSFMGVNEQFF
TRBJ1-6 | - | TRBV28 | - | TGTGCCACTAGCCTAGGTTTTAATTCACCCCTCCACTTT | CATSLGFNSPLHF
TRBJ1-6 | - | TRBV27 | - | TGTGCCAGCAGTTTTGGGGGCCTCCGGGAGGCCCTCCACTTT | CASSFGGLREALHF
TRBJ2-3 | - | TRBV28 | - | TGTGCCAGCAGTTCGACGGGTACGCAGTATTTT | CASSSTGTQYF
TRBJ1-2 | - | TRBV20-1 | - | TGCAGTTCACCGGGTGGCTACACCTTC | CSSPGGYTF
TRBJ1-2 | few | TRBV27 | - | TGTGCCAGCAGTTTTGGGCGGAACTATGGCTACACCTTC | CASSFGRNYGYTF
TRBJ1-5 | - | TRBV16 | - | TGTGCCAGCAGCCAATCACTAAGCAATCAGCCCCAGCATTTT | CASSQSLSNQPQHF
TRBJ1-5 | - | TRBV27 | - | TGTGCCAGCAGTTTATCGGGTGGGGGCTTTCAGCCCCAGCATTTT | CASSLSGGGFQPQHF
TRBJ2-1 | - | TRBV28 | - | TGTGCCAGCAGTTTCCGGGGGAACTACAATGAGCAGTTCTTC | CASSFRGNYNEQFF
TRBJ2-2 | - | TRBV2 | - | TGTGCCAGCAGCTCACCGTGGGCAGGGGCAACCGGGGAGCTGTTTTTT | CASSSPWAGATGELFF
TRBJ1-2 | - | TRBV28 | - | TGTGCCAGCAGTTTACATTGCCTGAAAAAGATATATGGCTACACCTTC | CASSLHCLKKIYGYTF
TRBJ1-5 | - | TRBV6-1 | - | TGTGCCAGCAGGGGGGAACAGAATAGCAATCAGCCCCAGCATTTT | CASRGEQNSNQPQHF
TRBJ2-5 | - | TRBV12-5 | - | TGTGCTAGTGCCAACCCCTGGCTCAGCCAAGAGACCCAGTACTTC | CASANPWLSQETQYF
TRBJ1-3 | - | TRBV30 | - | TGTGCCTGGAGTCGCGGGCCTCGAAGCACCATATATTTT | CAWSRGPRSTIYF
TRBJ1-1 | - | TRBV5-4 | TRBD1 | TGTGCCAGCAGCCCGGGGACAGGGAGGGTGGGGAACACTGAAGCTTTCTTT | CASSPGTGRVGNTEAFF
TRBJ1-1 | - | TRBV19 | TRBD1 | TGTGCCAGTAGTGTAGACAGGGTTGGAACGATGAACACTGAAGCTTTCTTT | CASSVDRVGTMNTEAFF
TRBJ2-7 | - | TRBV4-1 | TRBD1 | TGCGCCAGCAGCCATTTGGACAGGGGAGACTACGAGCAGTACTTC | CASSHLDRGDYEQYF
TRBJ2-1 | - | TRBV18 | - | TGTGCCAGCTCACGACAGGAGGGGGGTTACAATGAGCAGTTCTTC | CASSRQEGGYNEQFF
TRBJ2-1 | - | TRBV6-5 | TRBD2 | TGTGCCAGCAGTCAGGGACTAGCGGTCTACAATGAGCAGTTCTTC | CASSQGLAVYNEQFF
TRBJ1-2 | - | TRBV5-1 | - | TGCGCCAGCAGCTTGATTCGGCCCGGGGGCGGTCGAGGCTACACCTTC | CASSLIRPGGGRGYTF
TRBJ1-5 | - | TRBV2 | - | TGTGCCAGCAGTGACCCACCGGACGGGGATCAGCCCCAGCATTTT | CASSDPPDGDQPQHF
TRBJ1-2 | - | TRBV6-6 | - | TGTGCCAGCAGTTACTGGAAGGATCGCGACTATGGCTACACCTTC | CASSYWKDRDYGYTF
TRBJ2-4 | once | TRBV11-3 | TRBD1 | TGTGCCAGCAGCTTGGGACAGGGGCAGCCGTCCAAAAACATTCAGTACTTC | CASSLGQGQPSKNIQYF
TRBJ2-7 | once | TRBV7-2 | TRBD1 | TGTGCCAGCGAAAACAGGGGTGGGGGATCCTACGAGCAGTACTTC | CASENRGGGSYEQYF
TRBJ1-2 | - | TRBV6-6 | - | TGTGCCAGCCTCAGAGAACGGCCGTTTAACTATGGCTACACCTTC | CASLRERPFNYGYTF
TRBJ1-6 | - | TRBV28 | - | TGTGCCAGCACCGAATTGGCCCTCGGCTCCTATAATTCACCCCTCCACTTT | CASTELALGSYNSPLHF
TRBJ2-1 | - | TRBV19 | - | TGTGCCAGTAGTACCTTAGCCCATGAGCAGTTCTTC | CASSTLAHEQFF
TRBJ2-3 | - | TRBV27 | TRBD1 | TGTGCCAGCAGTTCCGGCAGGGGGCCCGGAGATACGCAGTATTTT | CASSSGRGPGDTQYF
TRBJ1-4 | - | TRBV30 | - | TGTGCCTGGGACATTAGTGAGGTTGCAACTAATGAAAAACTGTTTTTT | CAWDISEVATNEKLFF
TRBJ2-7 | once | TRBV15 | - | TGTGCCACCAGCAGAGGGAACAGGGAATCCTACGAGCAGTACTTC | CATSRGNRESYEQYF
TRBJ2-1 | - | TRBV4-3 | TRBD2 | TGCGCCAGCAGCCAACTTACGGGACTAGCGATCAATGAGCAGTTCTTC | CASSQLTGLAINEQFF
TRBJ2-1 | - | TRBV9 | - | TGTGCCAGCAGCGGAGGGGGCGGGGCTAGAGGGTCCTACAATGAGCAGTTCTTC | CASSGGGGARGSYNEQFF
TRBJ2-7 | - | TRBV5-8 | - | TGTGCCAGCAGGGAGGGGATTACCTACGAGCAGTACTTC | CASREGITYEQYF
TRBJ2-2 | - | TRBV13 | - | TGTGCCAGCAGCCCGGGGCGGTACGGGGAGCTGTTTTTT | CASSPGRYGELFF
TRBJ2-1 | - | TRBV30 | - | TGTGCCTGGAGTTTCGGACCCCCGGCTAATGAGCAGTTCTTC | CAWSFGPPANEQFF
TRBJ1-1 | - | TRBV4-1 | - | TGCGCCAGCAGCCAAGATCGGGCGCAAAACACTGAAGCTTTCTTT | CASSQDRAQNTEAFF
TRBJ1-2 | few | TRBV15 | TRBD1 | TGTGCCACCAGCGTCCCATCTACAGGGGAGGGCTACACCTTC | CATSVPSTGEGYTF
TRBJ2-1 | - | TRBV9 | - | TGTGCCAGCAGCGAGGGGGACTACCCCCCTCAGTTCTTC | CASSEGDYPPQFF